The following is a TCR beta chain sequence with its context. The germline gives CDR1 KGHSH, CDR2 LQKENI. Deletions cut 3 bases from V and 0 bases from J, with 9 bases between. This CDR3 is 15 amino acids long. Assay: immunoSEQ multiplex PCR; the TCRdb copy retains only in-frame clones and omits some. The sample lists hundreds of thousands of clones; approximately 75% were seen once. The record originates from a study of shared clonotypes between healthy human individuals. The V gene is TRBV18, the J gene TRBJ2-1; D is unresolved. The sample comprised memory CD4+ T cells sorted from blood. Described subset: CD45RA-negative fraction. This TCR derives from a woman aged 25 to 39 in good health. Here the CDR3 reads CASSPAAHSYNEQFF. The CDR3 DNA is TGTGCCAGCTCACCCGCAGCTCACTCCTACAATGAGCAGTTCTTC. The variable domain in full, with the rest retrieved from reference TRBV18 and TRBJ2-1, is NAGVMQNPRHLVRRRGQEARLRCSPMKGHSHVYWYRQLPEEGLKFMVYLQKENIIDESGMPKERFSAEFPKEGPSILRIQQVVRGDSAAYFCASSPAAHSYNEQFFGPGTRLTVL.